This is a list of T cell receptor beta chains from one sample in a study of T cells after yellow fever vaccination. TCRdb used MiXCR to reprocess the 5' RACE reads, holding one entry per CDR3 protein. Of roughly 260,000 distinct CDR3 sequences detected, roughly 13% appear once; the ten largest clones hold approximately 0.49%. The specimen comprised CD4+ T cells sorted from PBMCs, sampled 45 days after the yellow fever booster vaccination. These receptors all come from a man aged 25 to 40 who received the YFV17D yellow fever vaccine. Each CDR3 is given with its conserved first and last residue. The D gene is left open where the match is weak. Only some rows state a clone size, as once, few, many or a class for expanded clones.

clone_size	v_call	d_call	j_call	cdr3_nt	cdr3_aa
.	TRBV20-1	.	TRBJ1-5	TGCAGTGCTAGAGATCCCACCCAGGGCAATCAGCCCCAGCATTTT	CSARDPTQGNQPQHF
.	TRBV5-6	.	TRBJ2-1	TGTGCCAGCAGCGTCCACAATGAGCAGTTCTTC	CASSVHNEQFF
many	TRBV12-3/TRBV12-4	.	TRBJ2-5	TGTGCCAGCAGCAAAGGGGAGACCCAGTACTTC	CASSKGETQYF
.	TRBV10-2	TRBD1	TRBJ2-1	TGCGCCAGCAGAGCCCTGACAGGGGACGATGTCAATGAGCAGTTCTTC	CASRALTGDDVNEQFF
.	TRBV15	.	TRBJ2-2	TGTGCCACCAGCAGAGATGGACGGGGGCACGGGGAGCTGTTTTTT	CATSRDGRGHGELFF
.	TRBV11-2	TRBD2	TRBJ2-2	TGTGCCAGCAGCCTAACTAGGGGACTAGCGGGAGGCACCGGGGAGCTGTTTTTT	CASSLTRGLAGGTGELFF
.	TRBV7-2	TRBD1	TRBJ1-2	TGTGCCAGCAGCACGAGGGGGACAGATTATGGCTACACCTTC	CASSTRGTDYGYTF
few	TRBV20-1	TRBD2	TRBJ2-1	TGCAGTGCTGGGGAGGGCCGATTCAATGAGCAGTTCTTC	CSAGEGRFNEQFF
few	TRBV11-2	.	TRBJ1-5	TGTGCCAGCAGCTTTTGGAAACCTCAGCCCCAGCATTTT	CASSFWKPQPQHF
.	TRBV2	TRBD2	TRBJ2-1	TGTGCCAGCAGTGATAGACTAGCGATCGGGAATGAGCAGTTCTTC	CASSDRLAIGNEQFF
few	TRBV29-1	TRBD2	TRBJ2-3	TGCAGCGGGGCTGGACTAGCGGGGTACACAGATACGCAGTATTTT	CSGAGLAGYTDTQYF
.	TRBV25-1	.	TRBJ2-1	TGTGCCAGCAGTGACAGAATCTACAATGAGCAGTTCTTC	CASSDRIYNEQFF
few	TRBV7-3	TRBD1	TRBJ2-2	TGTGCCAGCAGTACCCAGACAGGGGACACCGGGGAGCTGTTTTTT	CASSTQTGDTGELFF
few	TRBV12-3/TRBV12-4	TRBD2	TRBJ2-1	TGTGCCAGCAGTCCAAATAGCGGGATCATATATGAGCAGTTCTTC	CASSPNSGIIYEQFF
.	TRBV7-2	TRBD2	TRBJ2-3	TGTGCCAGCAGCTTAGTGGCGGGGGACACAGATACGCAGTATTTT	CASSLVAGDTDTQYF
.	TRBV7-9	.	TRBJ2-2	TGTGCCAGCAGCTTATATTGGCCAGGGAAAAACACCGGGGAGCTGTTTTTT	CASSLYWPGKNTGELFF
.	TRBV28	TRBD1	TRBJ2-5	TGTGCCAGCAGTCAGGGACAGACGCCGGGGACCCAGTACTTC	CASSQGQTPGTQYF
many	TRBV20-1	TRBD2	TRBJ2-3	TGCAGTGCACTAGCGGGAGGCCTACCCAGCACAGATACGCAGTATTTT	CSALAGGLPSTDTQYF
few	TRBV7-9	.	TRBJ2-3	TGTGCCAGCAGCTTGAGTGAGGCGTCAGATACGCAGTATTTT	CASSLSEASDTQYF
.	TRBV24-1	TRBD1	TRBJ2-1	TGTGCCACCAGTGATTCGGGACAGGGGAGTTTTGCTGGATACAATGAGCAGTTCTTC	CATSDSGQGSFAGYNEQFF
.	TRBV5-1	TRBD2	TRBJ2-7	TGCGCCAGCAGCATAGGACTAGCGGGAGCTCTGTACGAGCAGTACTTC	CASSIGLAGALYEQYF
few	TRBV7-9	.	TRBJ2-1	TGTGCCAGCAGCTTAGATATAGGGGAGCAGTTCTTC	CASSLDIGEQFF
few	TRBV5-1	.	TRBJ2-1	TGCGCCAGCAGTAAAGGGTTCGGGAATGAGCAGTTCTTC	CASSKGFGNEQFF
few	TRBV18	.	TRBJ1-5	TGTGCCAGCTCAATTTCAGGGGAACAGCCCCAGCATTTT	CASSISGEQPQHF
few	TRBV7-2	TRBD1	TRBJ1-2	TGTGCCAGCAGCCCTCGGACAGGGTCGGACTATGGCTACACCTTC	CASSPRTGSDYGYTF
few	TRBV12-3/TRBV12-4	.	TRBJ2-2	TGTGCCAGCGGTGCGGGCGGGGAGCTGTTTTTT	CASGAGGELFF
.	TRBV3-1	TRBD2	TRBJ2-3	TGTGCCAGCAGCCAAGATATGGGACTAGCGACAGATACGCAGTATTTT	CASSQDMGLATDTQYF
few	TRBV5-4	.	TRBJ2-7	TGTGCCAGCAGCGACATGAGAGGATCAAGGGAGCAGTACTTC	CASSDMRGSREQYF
few	TRBV7-2	TRBD2	TRBJ2-5	TGTGCCAGCAGCTTAAACGCGGGAGGGAGGGAGACCCAGTACTTC	CASSLNAGGRETQYF
many	TRBV20-1	.	TRBJ2-1	TGCAGTGCTAGAGTTCAACCGAGCTCCTACAATGAGCAGTTCTTC	CSARVQPSSYNEQFF
few	TRBV20-1	.	TRBJ2-3	TGCAGTTCAGGAGGGTTCAACACAGATACGCAGTATTTT	CSSGGFNTDTQYF
.	TRBV9	.	TRBJ2-1	TGTGCCAGCAGCGTAGCCTCGGCGAGCTCCTACAATGAGCAGTTCTTC	CASSVASASSYNEQFF
few	TRBV19	TRBD2	TRBJ2-7	TGTGCCAGTAGTATAGTTGGGACTAACGAGCAGTACTTC	CASSIVGTNEQYF
.	TRBV20-1	.	TRBJ1-2	TGCAGTGCTACTATTAGGGAGTCCCATGGCTACACCTTC	CSATIRESHGYTF
.	TRBV7-2	TRBD2	TRBJ2-1	TGTGCCAGCAGCACGATGGGGACTAGCGCTGAGCAGTTCTTC	CASSTMGTSAEQFF
few	TRBV29-1	.	TRBJ2-5	TGCAGCGTTGAGCGAATGGTTCAAGAGACCCAGTACTTC	CSVERMVQETQYF
many	TRBV9	.	TRBJ2-3	TGTGCCAGCAGCGTAGCAACTTCTAGCACAGATACGCAGTATTTT	CASSVATSSTDTQYF
few	TRBV6-2/TRBV6-3	.	TRBJ2-7	TGTGCCAGCAGACTAGTGAGGGCAGTGCAAGCCGAGCAGTACTTC	CASRLVRAVQAEQYF
.	TRBV29-1	TRBD1	TRBJ2-1	TGCAGGGTCCACAGGGGTAACAATGAGCAGTTCTTC	CRVHRGNNEQFF
.	TRBV5-1	TRBD2	TRBJ2-7	TGCGCCAGCAGCCCCGGGGGGACTAGTGTCCCCTACGAGCAGTACTTC	CASSPGGTSVPYEQYF
few	TRBV2	.	TRBJ2-5	TGTGCCAACAGAGGGACTGTAGAGACCCAGTACTTC	CANRGTVETQYF
few	TRBV2	.	TRBJ2-3	TGTGCCAGCAGCCCATTAGGTGAACTATCCACAGATACGCAGTATTTT	CASSPLGELSTDTQYF
.	TRBV7-8	.	TRBJ2-7	TGTGCCAGCAGCTCCACTAGAGGCGAGCAGTACTTC	CASSSTRGEQYF
.	TRBV9	.	TRBJ2-1	TGTGCCAGCAGCGTAGCTGTCAACAGGAATGAGCAGTTCTTC	CASSVAVNRNEQFF
.	TRBV20-1	.	TRBJ2-2	TGCAGTGCTAGAGGGGCGGGACAAGCGGTCACCGGGGAGCTGTTTTTT	CSARGAGQAVTGELFF